Following are 10 T cell receptor beta chains from one sample sequenced in a study of beta chain features in type 1 diabetes. The authors reverse transcribed all of the isolated RNA, so sequencing captured expressed TCRB transcripts. TCRdb's copy holds only in-frame clones and misses some; the assay was immunoSEQ multiplex PCR. The table lists under 450,000 clones, around 13% of them singletons. Source material: naive CD4+ T cells from blood. The receptors stem from a man aged 25-45 years in good health.

This clone has only a few counts. V is TRBV5-4 and J is TRBJ2-1; the match to TRBD1 covers 7 bases. Germline V gene sequence: CDR1 SGHNT, CDR2 YYREEE (reference sequence). This CDR3 comprises 14 residues. J gave up 8 bases and V 4 bases, and 9 bases lay outside the gene matches. The CDR3 spells CASSGTKQGYEQFF. DNA of the CDR3: TGTGCCAGCAGCGGGACGAAACAGGGGTATGAGCAGTTCTTC.

About this clone itself: Distinct nucleotide sequences in the sample also encode this CDR3. J is TRBJ2-3 and V is TRBV7-2; D not resolved. V was trimmed by 0 bases and J by 2 bases, leaving 0 bases between them. This CDR3 is 12 amino acids long. CDR1 and CDR2 (germline): SGHTA, FQGNSA. The CDR3 DNA sequence: TGTGCCAGCAGCTTAGCCACAGATACGCAGTATTTT. Translation: CASSLATDTQYF.

The V and J genes are TRBV14 and TRBJ2-2, with 9 bases that match TRBD1. CDR1 and CDR2 (germline): SGHDN, FVKESK. The CDR3 runs 16 residues. J gave up 5 bases and V 4 bases, and 8 bases lay outside the gene matches. As DNA, the CDR3 is TGTGCCAGCAGCCCAGGGACAGGGAGTCGGACCGGGGAGCTGTTTTTT. As protein: CASSPGTGSRTGELFF.

The CDR3 DNA reads TGTGCCTGGACAAGGACAGGGCCCTACACCTTC. It is translated as CAWTRTGPYTF. The chain couples TRBV30 to TRBJ1-2, with 8 nucleotides matching TRBD1. J lost 10 bases, V lost 4 bases, and 5 bases had no gene match. CDR1 and CDR2 (germline): GTSNPN, SVGIG (reference sequence). The CDR3 length is 11 residues.

This clone was counted between two and nine times. The chain carries TRBV29-1 and TRBJ1-1; D is uncertain. Deletions cut 5 bases from V and 4 bases from J, with 14 bases between. The CDR3 extends over 13 amino acids. Germline-derived CDR1 and CDR2 are SQVTM and ANQGSEA. The CDR3 sequence is CSVRQALGTEAFF. Written as DNA, the CDR3 is TGCAGCGTTCGACAAGCCCTTGGCACTGAAGCTTTCTTT.

This clone was detected a few times. The chain combines TRBV28 with TRBJ2-1; D is possibly TRBD2 (5 bases). V lost 10 bases and J lost 6, with 16 bases in between. This CDR3 comprises 13 residues. Germline V lookup: CDR1 MDHEN, CDR2 SYDVKM. This chain's CDR3 is CATVRSDSNEQFF. CDR3 in DNA: TGTGCCACCGTTCGTTCGGACTCCAATGAGCAGTTCTTC.

The chain links TRBV25-1 to TRBJ1-2; D is ambiguous. CDR1 and CDR2 from the germline V gene are MGHDK and SYGVNS. The ends were cut back, 3 bases at V and 4 bases at J, with 15 bases in the middle. The length of the CDR3 is 15 residues. The CDR3 region is CASSEVAVTIYGYTF. CDR3 DNA sequence: TGTGCCAGCAGTGAGGTGGCAGTCACCATCTATGGCTACACCTTC.

The J gene is TRBJ2-7, the V gene TRBV4-1; D might be TRBD1 (6 bases). The V gene's germline CDR1 is MGHRA and CDR2 YSYEKL. The CDR3 spans 14 residues. V was trimmed by 4 bases and J by 4 bases, leaving 14 bases between them. The CDR3 sequence: CASSLTRTEYEQYF. DNA of the CDR3: TGCGCCAGCAGCCTTACTCGGACAGAGTACGAGCAGTACTTC.

This clone was found a few times. J is TRBJ2-7 and V is TRBV4-3; TRBD1 agrees at 9 bases. The CDR3 loop spans 17 amino acids. Germline assignment: CDR1 LGHNA and CDR2 YSLEER. Losses at the gene ends were 3 bases for V and 2 bases for J; bases not matched to a gene: 11. For the CDR3, the DNA is TGCGCCAGCAGCCATGGGCCGTGGGACAGGGAACCCTACGAGCAGTACGTC. This translates into CASSHGPWDREPYEQYV.

This clone showed up just a few times. The rearrangement uses TRBV5-6 and TRBJ1-1, with TRBD1 matching over 8 bases. Unmatched junction bases numbered 3, after V lost 0 bases and J lost 5 bases. The germline V gene encodes CDR1 SGHDT and CDR2 YYEEEE. This CDR3 spans 14 amino acids. The CDR3: CASSLGDRLTEAFF. The CDR3 DNA reads TGTGCCAGCAGCTTGGGGGACAGGCTGACTGAAGCTTTCTTT.